Listed below are T cell receptor beta chains from one sample, sequenced in a study of cytomegalovirus exposure and HLA in healthy donors. Method: immunoSEQ multiplex PCR; TCRdb's copy keeps in-frame clones and lacks some. This table has 180,000 or so clones, 75% appearing once. Sequenced sample: PBMCs. Source of these receptors: a woman between 40 and 50 years old in good health and CMV-seropositive. The CDR3 runs from the conserved cysteine through the conserved F or W. A D gene is named only where the DNA matches it firmly. The listing skips clone size in some rows; elsewhere it reads once, few, many or a size class.

size: -; D: -; length: 13; J: TRBJ1-2; V: TRBV18; CDR3: CASSPSSGNGYTF; DNA: TGTGCCAGCTCACCAAGCTCAGGGAATGGCTACACCTTC
size: once; D: TRBD1; length: 15; J: TRBJ2-5; V: TRBV4-2; CDR3: CASSQRDRAQETQYF; DNA: TGTGCCAGCAGCCAACGGGACAGGGCTCAAGAGACCCAGTACTTC
size: -; D: TRBD1; length: 14; J: TRBJ1-4; V: TRBV2; CDR3: CASKIDRGREKLFF; DNA: TGTGCCAGCAAAATAGACAGGGGTCGGGAAAAACTGTTTTTT
size: once; D: TRBD2; length: 15; J: TRBJ2-1; V: TRBV5-4; CDR3: CASSFRSGGGNEQFF; DNA: TGTGCCAGCAGCTTCCGGAGCGGGGGGGGAAATGAGCAGTTCTTC
size: -; D: -; length: 11; J: TRBJ2-7; V: TRBV28; CDR3: CAIVSSYEQYF; DNA: TGTGCCATTGTGAGCTCCTACGAGCAGTACTTC
size: -; D: TRBD2; length: 14; J: TRBJ2-3; V: TRBV5-1; CDR3: CASTVAGGTDTQYF; DNA: TGCGCCAGCACCGTAGCGGGAGGCACAGATACGCAGTATTTT
size: -; D: TRBD2; length: 15; J: TRBJ2-3; V: TRBV5-4; CDR3: CASSLELAGTDTQYF; DNA: TGTGCCAGCAGCTTGGAACTAGCGGGCACAGATACGCAGTATTTT
size: -; D: TRBD1; length: 15; J: TRBJ1-4; V: TRBV7-9; CDR3: CSSSLATGVGEKLFF; DNA: TGTTCCAGCAGCTTAGCGACAGGGGTGGGAGAAAAACTGTTTTTT
size: few; D: -; length: 12; J: TRBJ2-3; V: TRBV29-1; CDR3: CSVDVSTDTQYF; DNA: TGCAGCGTTGACGTCAGCACAGATACGCAGTATTTT
size: -; D: -; length: 16; J: TRBJ2-7; V: TRBV27; CDR3: CASSLPGELFPYEQYF; DNA: TGTGCCAGCAGTTTGCCTGGGGAGCTCTTCCCATACGAGCAGTACTTC
size: once; D: TRBD2; length: 14; J: TRBJ2-3; V: TRBV2; CDR3: CASRTSGNTDTQYF; DNA: TGTGCCAGCAGGACTAGCGGGAACACAGATACGCAGTATTTT
size: -; D: TRBD1; length: 15; J: TRBJ1-2; V: TRBV5-1; CDR3: CASSPGQARNYGYTF; DNA: TGCGCCAGCAGCCCGGGACAGGCAAGAAACTATGGCTACACCTTC
size: few; D: TRBD1; length: 13; J: TRBJ2-7; V: TRBV28; CDR3: CASSYRGAVGQYF; DNA: TGTGCCAGCAGTTACAGGGGGGCGGTAGGGCAGTACTTC
size: -; D: -; length: 15; J: TRBJ1-1; V: TRBV11-3; CDR3: CASSLVVRMNTEAFF; DNA: TGTGCCAGCAGCTTAGTGGTCAGAATGAACACTGAAGCTTTCTTT
size: -; D: TRBD1; length: 17; J: TRBJ2-5; V: TRBV14; CDR3: CASSFTLGGARGETQYF; DNA: TGTGCCAGCAGCTTTACCCTAGGGGGCGCGAGGGGAGAGACCCAGTACTTC
size: -; D: -; length: 12; J: TRBJ1-1; V: TRBV7-3; CDR3: CASSSGHQEAFF; DNA: TGTGCCAGCAGCTCGGGACACCAAGAAGCTTTCTTT
size: once; D: TRBD2; length: 14; J: TRBJ2-3; V: TRBV29-1; CDR3: CSVGGRGSTDTQYF; DNA: TGCAGCGTGGGGGGGAGAGGGAGCACAGATACGCAGTATTTT
size: -; D: -; length: 14; J: TRBJ1-2; V: TRBV28; CDR3: CASSLPGGAGGYTF; DNA: TGTGCCAGCAGTCTTCCTGGGGGGGCAGGTGGCTACACCTTC
size: -; D: TRBD2; length: 17; J: TRBJ2-3; V: TRBV7-3; CDR3: CASSRDRLAGVVDTQYF; DNA: TGTGCCAGCAGCCGAGATCGACTAGCGGGAGTCGTGGATACGCAGTATTTT
size: few; D: TRBD2; length: 16; J: TRBJ2-7; V: TRBV14; CDR3: CASSQRGLAGAYEQYF; DNA: TGTGCCAGCAGCCAACGCGGACTAGCGGGAGCCTACGAGCAGTACTTC